The 8 T cell receptor beta chains below were found in one sample sequenced in a study of T-cell memory formation after mild COVID-19. Each CDR3 protein gets one entry after TCRdb re-called the 5' RACE reads with MiXCR. The sample lists approximately 430,000 distinct CDR3 sequences, less than 25% occurring once. The sequencing sample was made of PBMCs or a T cell subset sorted from them (not recorded which). All receptors come from an adult woman who had mild COVID-19 (a few samples of this study predate the infection). Cell type and time point are not known.

The genes are TRBV7-8 and TRBJ2-7; TRBD1 matches 10 bases. Per the germline V gene, CDR1 is SGHVS and CDR2 is FQNEAQ. Unmatched junction bases numbered 5, after V lost 2 bases and J lost 4 bases. The CDR3 runs 15 residues. This CDR3 is CASSLPGQGVYEQYF. In nucleotides, the CDR3 is TGTGCCAGCAGCTTACCAGGACAGGGGGTTTACGAGCAGTACTTC.

J is TRBJ2-1 and V is TRBV7-3; no definite D call. This CDR3 is built from 14 residues. Germline CDR1 and CDR2: SGHTA and FQGTGA. Trimming removed 0 bases at V and 6 bases at J, with 9 bases between. The CDR3 nucleotides are TGTGCCAGCAGCTTAACCGCAGGCTCCAATGAGCAGTTCTTC. Protein: CASSLTAGSNEQFF.

This clonotype was recorded many times. This chain links TRBV12-3 or TRBV12-4 with TRBJ2-7, with 9 bases fitting TRBD2. The CDR3 has 12 residues. Trimming took 7 bases from V and 10 from J; bases not matched to a gene: 8. CDR3 nucleotide sequence: TGTGCCAGCAAGTACAGCGGGGGGAGCCAGTACTTC. It specifies CASKYSGGSQYF.

The chain is built from TRBV2 and TRBJ1-2; D is perhaps TRBD1 (5 bases). The CDR3 loop spans 14 amino acids. The germline V gene has CDR1 SNHLY and CDR2 FYNNEI. Trimming removed 3 bases at V and 2 bases at J, with 10 bases between. The CDR3 loop is CASSDREGNYGYTF. The CDR3 bases are TGTGCCAGCAGTGACAGGGAAGGCAACTATGGCTACACCTTC. The entire variable domain, with the rest obtained from reference TRBV2 and TRBJ1-2, is as follows: EPEVTQTPSHQVTQMGQEVILRCVPISNHLYFYWYRQILGQKVEFLVSFYNNEISEKSEIFDDQFSVERPDGSNFTLKIRSTKLEDSAMYFCASSDREGNYGYTFGSGTRLTVV.

On this clonotype: One end of the junction does not line up with germline, which may come from a read error. The rearrangement joins TRBV9 to TRBJ2-5; D may be TRBD1 (5 bases). Per the germline V gene, CDR1 is SGDLS and CDR2 is YYNGEE. This CDR3 contains 13 residues. The CDR3 spells CASRVDSRETQYF. Here the CDR3 DNA reads TGTGCCAGCCGCGTAGACAGCCGAGAGACCCAGTACTTC. Together with reference TRBV9 and TRBJ2-5, the CDR3 gives the full variable domain: DSGVTQTPKHLITATGQRVTLRCSPRSGDLSVYWYQQSLDQGLQFLIQYYNGEERAKGNILERFSAQQFPDLHSELNLSSLELGDSALYFCASRVDSRETQYFGPGTRLLVL.

The chain carries TRBV7-9 and TRBJ2-7; D gene unclear. V was pared by 4 bases and J by 5 bases, with 6 bases between. The CDR3 is 11 amino acids. CDR1 and CDR2 (germline): SEHNR, FQNEAQ (reference sequence). CDR3: CASSSMNEQYF. In nucleotides, the CDR3 is TGTGCCAGCAGCTCAATGAACGAGCAGTACTTC.

This clonotype was picked up many times. The chain employs TRBV15 and TRBJ2-3, with TRBD1 matching 8 bases. The CDR3 spans 14 residues. V shed 9 bases, J shed 4 bases, and the junction held 9 bases outside the gene matches. Germline V gives CDR1 LNHNV, CDR2 YYDKDF (reference sequence). The chain's CDR3 is CATKDRAVSDTQYF. CDR3 DNA sequence: TGTGCCACAAAGGACAGGGCGGTTTCAGATACGCAGTATTTT.

In this sample, this clonotype turned up a few times. This rearrangement joins TRBV5-5 to TRBJ2-3; 14 nucleotides agree with TRBD2. The germline V gene encodes CDR1 SGHKS and CDR2 YYEKEE (reference sequence). V shed 4 bases and J 3 bases; nucleotides not matched to a gene: 1. The CDR3 runs to 15 residues. CDR3 in amino acids: CASSGLAGGTDTQYF. The CDR3 DNA follows: TGTGCCAGCAGCGGACTAGCGGGGGGAACAGATACGCAGTATTTT.